The clone carrying this TCR beta chain turned up a few times. V was clipped by 1 base and J by 5 bases, with 5 bases between them. Germline loops: CDR1 DFQATT, CDR2 SNEGSKA (reference sequence). The CDR3 extends over 11 amino acids. The data stem from a study of blood T cells in healthy people across ages. Primed by a sample-barcoded 5' primer and a J-beta primer mix, a second PCR proceeded for roughly 6 to 12 cycles. In TCRdb, the 5' RACE reads were re-called with MiXCR into one record per CDR3 protein. The sample shows 540,000 or so distinct CDR3 sequences, approximately 30% of them seen only once. The sequence was obtained from a woman between 65 and 79 years old in good health. Sequencing input: blood. This chain joins TRBV20-1 and TRBJ2-5; D is undetermined. The DNA for the CDR3 is TGCAGTGCTAGAGGTCGGGAGACCCAGTACTTC. Translated: CSARGRETQYF.